One TCR beta chain is described in this entry. This clone has only a few counts. What this receptor recognizes is not known. Within one base of it there is no much larger clone, and no base qualities were kept. This record comes from a study of cytomegalovirus exposure and HLA in healthy donors (dated by TCRdb to between 2016 and 2019). Background for the entire study: According to an earlier analysis of a few hundred of the donors, roughly 180 million T cells yielded roughly 110 million unique TCR beta sequences and about 280 Gb of sequence data. An early release covering just under 650 HLA-typed donors comprised about 310 gigabases of sequencing data and 85 million or so unique TCR sequences. Among the roughly 400 genotyped donors, roughly 80% belonged to the genetic ancestry cluster associated with self-reported Caucasian donors. The aim of the study was to test whether cataloging public T cell receptors could identify signatures of past pathogen exposure. The T cell repertoires of several hundred subjects were profiled by immunosequencing and related to cytomegalovirus serostatus. Besides the first cohort of approximately 710 subjects, a separate validation cohort made up of 120 different subjects was used. To predict cytomegalovirus infection status, the study combined high-throughput TCR immunosequencing, statistical association of individual TCRs with disease status, and machine learning. A later analysis re-examined previously published TCR beta repertoires from 600 to 700 donors and added high-resolution HLA genotyping to investigate patterns of TCR occurrence. The later analysis used no new phenotypic data to find candidate immune exposures, relying instead on TCR beta sequences and their occurrence across donors. To decide whether each TCR beta V gene segment behaved as functional or pseudogenic, an earlier analysis of some 600 of the donors relied on high-throughput TCR beta sequencing. Donor age, sex, ethnicity and CMV serostatus were collected together with the repertoire data. A later genetic analysis took genome-wide SNP genotypes for about 65% of the roughly 670 donors and used that subset as a discovery cohort. All discovery cohort repertoires had been generated using a single sequencing platform. Class I and class II HLA loci were covered by the typing at four-digit resolution. Typing coverage differed by locus: A, B, C, DRB1 and DQB1 were typed in roughly 620-630 donors, DQA1 in about 500, DPA1 in 600 to 610, and DPB1 in 472. Roughly 5 DR-DQ haplotypes were handled as single units for association and clustering, since linkage in the cohort was strong. On average, around 200,000 unique TCR beta nucleotide sequences were sequenced per donor among a few hundred genotyped donors of the cohort, with 15% to 20% of those sequences being non-productive. General study outcomes and caveats: The cohort was sequenced for TCR beta chains only, and without alpha or paired-chain data the features that could be detected were limited. A cluster of highly shared sequence variants was judged likely to represent a technical artifact of the sequencing pipeline. An earlier analysis of some 560 of the donors showed that most TCR beta V segments appeared in productive rearrangements either about 87% or about 30% of the time, which broadly matched IMGT annotations. Some IMGT-functional V segments, including TRBV6-2 and TRBV6-3, could not be told apart with the 87-base-pair reads, so those segments were excluded. While some public TCRs were present in many individuals, most TCR sequences turned up only very rarely across donors. The classifier was reported to diagnose cytomegalovirus status with high specificity and sensitivity in both the original and validation cohorts. Presence/absence analyses assumed roughly uniform sequencing depth across donors, an assumption that may not hold. Compared with the approximately 670-donor mean, donors in an Asian-associated ancestry cluster had fewer N-insertions in productive TCRs, according to a later genetic analysis. At a false discovery rate of 0.05, a later analysis linked 16,951 TCR beta sequences to specific HLA alleles. The study gave a list of 150 to 200 TCR beta chains associated with cytomegalovirus. Approximately 18 rarely observed V segments, including chromosome 9 orphons, were excluded from the earlier analysis of approximately 600 of the donors because counts were too low. Most CMV-associated TCR beta chains appeared to be HLA-restricted in a later analysis, and the HLA associations seemed to be driven largely by CMV exposure. Because HLA typing was missing for some donors at each locus, association tests included only the typed subset. According to a later analysis, parvovirus B19, influenza, CMV and Epstein-Barr virus appeared linked to several top co-occurrence clusters. In vitro tests confirmed that three of the cytomegalovirus-associated TCR beta chains recognize cytomegalovirus antigens. The only immune exposure information available for the cohort was CMV serostatus. According to a later analysis, TCR association rates differed among HLA loci, with DRB1 alleles showing the most associated TCRs and HLA-C alleles showing the fewest. In a later analysis, HLA-associated TCR beta chains showed more clonal expansion and lower generation probabilities than non-associated chains that were equally common. A further reported finding was that TCR beta sequences accurately predicted the HLA-A and HLA-B alleles for most subjects in the first cohort. Correlated functional status among segregating V segments might reflect linkage disequilibrium, but an unknown experimental factor could not be ruled out. V-gene and J-gene trimming of TCR beta chains was associated with a missense DCLRE1C variant in a later genetic analysis, and the association was replicated in an independent cohort. The authors suggested that the approach could potentially be extended to other disease states and immunological phenotypes. Strong co-occurrence of HLA alleles, especially DR and DQ, made assigning TCR associations to individual alleles difficult.

The cohort consisted of 666 healthy bone marrow donors. All cohort members were sampled while nominally healthy, although unrecorded immune exposures were likely present. The donor was CMV seronegative and belonged to the group of 350 or so seronegative cohort members. Each donor provided a peripheral blood sample, and peripheral blood mononuclear cells were used for TCR beta sequencing. Genomic DNA extraction from the blood cell samples was performed with the Qiagen DNeasy Blood Extraction Kit. The library was prepared using the immunoSEQ multiplex PCR assay. For the multiplex PCR, a mixture combining 60 forward primers for TCR Vbeta segments and 13 reverse primers for TCR Jbeta segments was used. A multiplex PCR assay on genomic DNA amplified the CDR3 region of rearranged TCR beta genes. On the Illumina HiSeq System, the amplified TCR beta libraries were sequenced as 87-base-pair reads. For the original study's pipeline: Across the 700 or so repertoires, a later analysis counted roughly 77 million unique TCR beta chains, around 11 million of which were shared by at least two donors. A nearest-neighbor algorithm error-corrected the raw reads and collapsed the reads into unique sequences, merging closely related sequences to remove PCR and sequencing errors. To assign V, D and J gene segments, CDR3 sequences were aligned to IMGT reference sequences. Each retained sequence needed at least a six-nucleotide match to both a V gene segment and a J gene segment. Rearrangements were called productive when the CDR3 lacked stop codons and stayed in frame with V and J; all others were non-productive. CDR3 was defined by IMGT convention, running from the second conserved V-encoded cysteine to the conserved J-encoded phenylalanine. Sequences without an unambiguous match to a single V gene segment were excluded from the earlier analysis of several hundred of the donors. An earlier analysis of fewer than 750 of the donors classified V segments as functional when productive rearrangements were above 56.7% and as segregating when the standard deviation between donors was above 5%. A statistical classification framework was built for diagnosing cytomegalovirus status from the catalog of TCR beta chain sequences. In a later analysis, V and J genes were assigned by comparing TCR nucleotide sequences against IMGT/GENE-DB human TR gene sequences. The TCRdist pipeline was used in a later analysis to assign CDR3 sequences and most-parsimonious VDJ recombination scenarios. In a later analysis, every TCR beta chain was defined by the combination of its CDR3 amino acid sequence and its V-gene family, and reads without a unique V-gene family were dropped. As a way to deal with suspected cross-contamination and a sequencing artifact, a later analysis dropped approximately 570 nucleotide sequences that were highly shared and had low generation probability. In a later analysis, a clonal expansion index was calculated for each public chain from normalized within-repertoire ranks of inferred template counts. A later analysis computed generation probabilities with a VDJ recombination model fitted to out-of-frame rearrangements, and checked the results against IGoR. In a later analysis, hypergeometric tests were used to score TCR-TCR, TCR-HLA and TCR-CMV co-occurrence, with a repertoire-size bias correction applied to TCR pairs. To estimate false discovery rates, a later analysis permuted the HLA or CMV assignments 20 times. In a later analysis, co-occurring TCRs were grouped with DBSCAN, and TCRdist sequence similarity was added when clustering was performed within HLA-allele-positive subsets. Repertoires with fewer than 30,000 or more than 120,000 public chains were left out of co-occurrence clustering, as were five repertoires with anomalous nucleotide sharing. Here the immuneACCESS table is served through TCRdb, limited to in-frame sequences with V and J called. Missing clones are a known gap in these copies; in checked studies unresolved V genes cover under half, and the rest lacks a known reason. D and trimming come from the DNA, and the V and J calls and clone size come from that table. The sample table holds 150,000 to 200,000 clones, of which about four fifths were seen once. The ten top clones hold about 2.3% of the sample.

CDR1 and CDR2, per the germline V gene, are SGHRS and YFSETQ. The CDR3 numbers 16 residues from cysteine through phenylalanine. The sequence is cut down to CDR3 DNA, 48 bases in frame from base 1. Here V drops 0 bases and J drops 5 bases, and the junction holds 9 bases not matched to any gene. The rearranged chain carries TRBV5-1 and TRBJ2-3; a stretch of 7 junction bases matches TRBD2. The TCR originated in a woman in her fifties or sixties in good health and CMV-seronegative. Sample: PBMCs. Read as DNA, the sequence is TGCGCCAGCAGCTTGGGTGATCGATTAGCGGGAGATACGCAGTATTTT. Translation gives CASSLGDRLAGDTQYF.